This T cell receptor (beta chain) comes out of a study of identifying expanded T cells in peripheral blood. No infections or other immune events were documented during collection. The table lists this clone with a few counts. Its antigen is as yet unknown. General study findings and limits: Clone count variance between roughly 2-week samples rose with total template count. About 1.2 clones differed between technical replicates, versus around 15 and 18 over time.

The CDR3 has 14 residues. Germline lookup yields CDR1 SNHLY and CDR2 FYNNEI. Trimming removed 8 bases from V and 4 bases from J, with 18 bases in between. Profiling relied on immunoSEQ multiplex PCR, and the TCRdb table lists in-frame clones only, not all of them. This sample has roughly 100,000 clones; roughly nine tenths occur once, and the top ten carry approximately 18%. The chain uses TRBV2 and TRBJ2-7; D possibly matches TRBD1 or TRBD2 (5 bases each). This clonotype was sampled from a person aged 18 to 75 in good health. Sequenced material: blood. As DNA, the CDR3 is TGTGCCAGCGATTCTACCGGGACGACTTACGAGCAGTACTTC. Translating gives CASDSTGTTYEQYF.